Described below is a single T cell receptor (beta chain) sequence and its context. Its antigen is not identified. The sample comes from a study of cytotoxic CD8 clonotypes in ibrutinib-treated CLL. Study-wide results and caveats: Whereas clonality rose at ibrutinib response, it declined toward baseline at progression. T-cell clonality at baseline went above that of age-matched healthy donors and rose and fell with circulating CD8+ T-cell counts.

Cryopreserved PBMCs supplied about 2 micrograms of genomic DNA for TCR beta libraries. A 1 in 200,000 to 1 in 1 million T cell depth was the sequencing target. Here immunoSEQ multiplex PCR was the method, and the copy in TCRdb shows in-frame clones only, minus some. Among about 300,000 clones listed, approximately 76% were seen once. The CDR3 has 17 residues. The germline gives CDR1 SGHTA, CDR2 FQGTGA. V lost 2 bases, J lost 1 base, and 15 bases lay in between. The sequence was collected from a human donor with chronic lymphocytic leukemia. The V gene is TRBV7-3, the J gene TRBJ2-4, with D perhaps being TRBD1 or TRBD2 (5 bases each). The sample consisted of PBMCs, taken at disease progression, from a patient treated with ibrutinib. The CDR3 loop is CASSLSGDWGAKNIQYF. CDR3 nucleotide sequence: TGTGCCAGCAGCTTATCCGGAGACTGGGGGGCCAAAAACATTCAGTACTTC.